What follows are 31 T cell receptor beta chains derived from one specimen sequenced in a study of blood T cell repertoires in COVID-19. Measured with immunoSEQ multiplex PCR; TCRdb has only the in-frame clones, and not every one. The sample carries under 200,000 clones, just over 90% recorded once. The material sequenced was peripheral blood. These receptor sequences come from a man between 18 and 35 years old with acute or convalescent COVID-19.

In regard to this clone: One end of the junction fails to match germline, which may point to a read error. This chain joins TRBV6-5 and TRBJ1-1; D call uncertain. The germline gives CDR1 MNHEY, CDR2 SVGAGI. The CDR3 is made up of 14 amino acids. The CDR3 loop reads CASSDSFMNTEAFF. The DNA of the CDR3 is TGTGCCAGCAGTGACTCGTTCATGAACACTGAAGCTTTCTTT.

A note on this clone: Other DNA sequences from this sample encode an identical CDR3 as well. The rearrangement links TRBV7-7 to TRBJ2-2; TRBD1 agrees at 7 bases. This CDR3 has 15 residues. Trimming at V came to 1 base and at J to 5 bases, leaving 4 bases not matched to a gene. Germline CDR1 and CDR2: SSHAT and FNYEAQ (reference sequence). CDR3 protein: CASSLDRGGTGELFF. DNA of the CDR3: TGTGCCAGCAGCTTAGACAGGGGCGGGACCGGGGAGCTGTTTTTT.

The chain carries TRBV4-1 and TRBJ1-2; maybe TRBD1 (5 bases). Trimming shortened V by 3 bases and J by 7 bases, and 18 bases separated the two germline ends. The germline V gene has CDR1 MGHRA and CDR2 YSYEKL. The CDR3 runs 15 residues. The CDR3 protein is CASSQKGQGTGGYTF. The CDR3 nucleotides are TGCGCCAGCAGCCAGAAAGGGCAGGGTACAGGTGGCTACACCTTC.

This chain uses TRBV27 with TRBJ2-7; the match to TRBD2 covers 14 bases. Trimming removed 5 bases from V and 3 bases from J; junction bases left unmatched: 9. This CDR3 comprises 17 residues. Germline V gene sequence: CDR1 MNHEY, CDR2 SMNVEV (reference sequence). The CDR3 coding sequence is TGTGCCAGCAGTCCCTCGGCGGGACTAGCGGGAGTCTACGAGCAGTACTTC. This codes for CASSPSAGLAGVYEQYF.

The chain uses TRBV10-1 and TRBJ2-1; 10 nucleotides align to TRBD1. CDR3 length equals 16 residues. Germline CDR1 and CDR2: WNHNN and SYGVQD (reference sequence). The V and J ends lost 8 bases and 6 bases, in that order; junction bases with no gene match: 13. The chain's CDR3 is CASARGGDRGLNEQFF. CDR3 coding DNA: TGCGCCAGCGCCCGGGGGGGGGACAGGGGCCTCAATGAGCAGTTCTTC.

The chain uses TRBV5-1 and TRBJ1-1; the D is unclear. This CDR3 is built from 15 residues. CDR1 is SGHRS, CDR2 YFSETQ, per germline. V lost 4 bases to trimming and J lost 0 bases, with 13 bases between them. The CDR3: CASSESSGMNTEAFF. In nucleotides, the CDR3 is TGCGCCAGCAGCGAATCCAGCGGCATGAACACTGAAGCTTTCTTT.

This chain connects TRBV6-1 to TRBJ1-2; 7 bases are shared with TRBD1. Trimming at V came to 2 bases and at J to 0 bases, leaving 9 bases not matched to a gene. CDR3 size: 17 residues. Per the germline V gene, CDR1 is MNHNS and CDR2 is SASEGT. CDR3 region: CASSEFSWTGANYGYTF. CDR3 bases: TGTGCCAGCAGTGAATTTTCATGGACAGGCGCTAACTATGGCTACACCTTC.

The chain employs TRBV6-5 and TRBJ1-4; the D gene is possibly TRBD1 (5 bases). V was cut by 2 bases and J by 2 bases, with 9 bases left in between. CDR3 size: 15 residues. Germline CDR1 is MNHEY and CDR2 is SVGAGI. The CDR3 nucleotides read TGTGCCAGCAGTTACCAGGGATCGACTAATGAAAAACTGTTTTTT. It is translated as CASSYQGSTNEKLFF.

The chain couples TRBV6-5 to TRBJ1-2, with 7 positions matching TRBD1. Germline loops: CDR1 MNHEY, CDR2 SVGAGI. The CDR3 has 13 residues. Unmatched junction bases numbered 7, after V lost 5 bases and J lost 7 bases. This CDR3 reads CASSTRTGAGYTF. The CDR3 DNA sequence: TGTGCCAGCAGTACCCGGACAGGTGCTGGCTACACCTTC.

The genes are TRBV7-8 and TRBJ2-2; 8 bases align to TRBD1. The J segment lost 1 base and the V segment lost 4 bases, leaving 11 bases of the junction unmatched. Germline V lookup: CDR1 SGHVS, CDR2 FQNEAQ. This CDR3 contains 18 residues. The CDR3 nucleotides are TGTGCCAGCAGCTCCCATAGGACAGGGCCCGTGAACACCGGGGAGCTGTTTTTT. Its translation is CASSSHRTGPVNTGELFF.

V usage is TRBV27 and J usage is TRBJ1-6; TRBD1 might be the D (5 bases). The germline V gene encodes CDR1 MNHEY and CDR2 SMNVEV (reference sequence). The CDR3 totals 17 residues. V was cut by 2 bases and J by 5 bases, with 16 bases left in between. CDR3 sequence reads: CASSLPRTRRNNSPLHF. DNA of the CDR3: TGTGCCAGCAGTTTACCGCGGACACGGCGGAATAATTCACCCCTCCACTTT.

The chain employs TRBV3-1 (or the pseudogene TRBV3-2) and TRBJ2-7, with 10 bases lining up with TRBD2. From germline, CDR1 is LGHDT and CDR2 YNNKEL (reference sequence). The CDR3 contains 16 residues. The J segment lost 1 base and the V segment lost 4 bases, leaving 7 bases of the junction unmatched. The CDR3 DNA sequence: TGTGCCAGCAGCCCCACCTCTAGCGGGGGATCCTACGAGCAGTACTTC. The encoded protein is CASSPTSSGGSYEQYF.

The CDR3 loop reads CASSAGTGDGYTF. The CDR3 DNA is TGTGCCAGCAGTGCCGGGACAGGGGACGGCTACACCTTC. The chain employs TRBV6-6 and TRBJ1-2; 10 nucleotides line up with TRBD1. Germline V gene data show CDR1 as MNHNY and CDR2 as SVGAGI (reference sequence). J lost 8 bases, V lost 5 bases, and 5 bases had no gene match. The length of the CDR3 is 13 residues.

This CDR3 reads CASTPRGFGNTIYF. The DNA for the CDR3 is TGTGCCAGCACCCCTCGCGGATTTGGAAACACCATATATTTT. The V and J genes are TRBV6-5 and TRBJ1-3, with D unresolved. The ends were cut back, 7 bases at V and 3 bases at J, with 13 bases in the middle. The V gene's germline CDR1 is MNHEY and CDR2 SVGAGI. The CDR3 sequence is 14 residues long.

V usage is TRBV10-3 and J usage is TRBJ2-1, with 7 bases identical to TRBD2. The CDR3 loop spans 17 amino acids. CDR1 is ENHRY, CDR2 SYGVKD, per germline. V was clipped by 4 bases and J by 4 bases; unmatched bases: 13. The chain's CDR3 is CAISAGSGAGSYNEQFF. CDR3 nucleotides: TGTGCCATCAGTGCAGGGTCTGGAGCGGGGAGTTACAATGAGCAGTTCTTC.

J is TRBJ2-1 and V is TRBV3-1 (or the pseudogene TRBV3-2), with 12 bases lining up with TRBD2. This CDR3 region has 21 residues. The germline V gene has CDR1 LGHDT and CDR2 YNNKEL (reference sequence). Germline trimming cut 3 bases from V and 0 bases from J; bases unmatched to any gene: 15. The CDR3 region is CASSHRSFGTSGPYSYNEQFF. CDR3 sequence (DNA): TGTGCCAGCAGCCACCGTTCGTTTGGGACTAGCGGGCCTTACTCCTACAATGAGCAGTTCTTC.

CDR3 DNA: TGTGCCAGCAGCCCCGACAGGGAGGGCAATCAGCCCCAGCATTTT. The encoded protein is CASSPDREGNQPQHF. The V call is TRBV7-2, the J call TRBJ1-5; 7 bases are a match to TRBD1. This CDR3 has 15 amino acids. Looked up from germline, CDR1 is SGHTA and CDR2 is FQGNSA. The J segment lost 2 bases and the V segment lost 5 bases, leaving 6 bases of the junction unmatched. Full variable domain (missing parts from reference TRBV7-2 and TRBJ1-5): GAGVSQSPSNKVTEKGKDVELRCDPISGHTALYWYRQSLGQGLEFLIYFQGNSAPDKSGLPSDRFSAERTGGSVSTLTIQRTQQEDSAVYLCASSPDREGNQPQHFGDGTRLSIL.

The V gene is TRBV6-6, the J gene TRBJ1-2, with 9 bases lining up with TRBD1. CDR3 length: 15 residues. Germline V CDR1 and CDR2: MNHNY, SVGAGI (reference sequence). Trimming cost V 5 bases and J 3 bases; bases outside gene matches: 7. The CDR3 sequence: CASSTPRTGDYGYTF. Written as DNA, the CDR3 is TGTGCCAGCAGTACGCCCCGGACAGGGGACTATGGCTACACCTTC.

The chain employs TRBV5-1 and TRBJ1-1, with D hard to call. CDR3 size: 15 residues. Trimming left V 0 bases short and J 4 bases short, with 13 bases between. The germline V gene encodes CDR1 SGHRS and CDR2 YFSETQ. The CDR3 DNA reads TGCGCCAGCAGCTTGGGTCTGGGAGAGGGCACTGAAGCTTTCTTT. It translates to CASSLGLGEGTEAFF.

The genes are TRBV5-6 and TRBJ2-1; no clear D gene. Trimming cost V 0 bases and J 3 bases, with 10 bases left between them. The CDR3 runs 15 residues. Germline V gene lookup returns CDR1 SGHDT and CDR2 YYEEEE. For the CDR3, the DNA is TGTGCCAGCAGCTTGGGTGGCGGAAACTACAATGAGCAGTTCTTC. Protein sequence: CASSLGGGNYNEQFF. Together with reference TRBV5-6 and TRBJ2-1, the CDR3 gives the full variable domain: DAGVTQSPTHLIKTRGQQVTLRCSPKSGHDTVSWYQQALGQGPQFIFQYYEEEERQRGNFPDRFSGHQFPNYSSELNVNALLLGDSALYLCASSLGGGNYNEQFFGPGTRLTVL.

V is TRBV19 and J is TRBJ1-4; possible D gene TRBD1, 5 bases. V was clipped by 0 bases and J by 10 bases, with 12 bases between them. Germline V gives CDR1 LNHDA, CDR2 SQIVND (reference sequence). The CDR3 spans 14 residues. CDR3 nucleotides: TGTGCCAGTAGTATAGATTCAGGGATTGGAAAACTGTTTTTT. It translates to CASSIDSGIGKLFF.

The CDR3 sequence is CASSGQGNQPQHF. As DNA, the CDR3 is TGCGCCAGCAGTGGCCAGGGCAATCAGCCCCAGCATTTT. The chain has TRBV10-1 and TRBJ1-5; D is uncertain. The ends were cut back, 4 bases at V and 2 bases at J, with 6 bases in the middle. There are 13 residues in the CDR3. CDR1 and CDR2 (germline): WNHNN, SYGVQD (reference sequence).

The DNA for the CDR3 is TGTGCCAGCAGTTCCTGGACAGGAGGAGGCTACACCTTC. The encoded protein is CASSSWTGGGYTF. The rearrangement links TRBV27 to TRBJ1-2; TRBD1 matches 7 bases. CDR1 is MNHEY and CDR2 is SMNVEV in the germline V gene (reference sequence). V was clipped by 4 bases and J by 8 bases; unmatched bases: 7. The CDR3 runs to 13 residues.

The V and J genes are TRBV7-9 and TRBJ2-1; tentatively, D is TRBD1 (6 bases). The germline V and J ends were trimmed by 5 bases and 9 bases, with 20 bases remaining between them. The CDR3 is 15 amino acids. CDR1 and CDR2 from the germline V gene are SEHNR and FQNEAQ (reference sequence). The CDR3 is CASSGVAGELGEQFF. CDR3 DNA: TGTGCCAGCAGCGGGGTAGCAGGGGAGCTCGGTGAGCAGTTCTTC.

This clone was counted a single time. The chain is built from TRBV29-1 and TRBJ1-1; 8 bases are a match to TRBD1. V shed 6 bases, J shed 3 bases, and the junction held 6 bases outside the gene matches. CDR3 length: 13 residues. Germline V gene sequence: CDR1 SQVTM, CDR2 ANQGSEA. CDR3: CSVDRGEHTEAFF. CDR3 DNA sequence: TGCAGCGTCGACAGGGGAGAGCACACTGAAGCTTTCTTT.

The rearrangement uses TRBV4-2 and TRBJ1-1; 9 bases match TRBD1. This CDR3 contains 11 residues. Germline V CDR1 and CDR2: LGHNA, YNFKEQ. The J segment lost 8 bases and the V segment lost 10 bases, leaving 5 bases of the junction unmatched. CDR3 region: CATGQGIEAFF. The CDR3, as DNA: TGTGCCACAGGACAGGGGATAGAAGCTTTCTTT.

This clone was found once. The chain recombines TRBV18 with TRBJ1-1; no reliable D call. The germline V gene has CDR1 KGHSH and CDR2 LQKENI. The CDR3 sequence is 13 residues long. V was clipped by 5 bases and J by 1 base, with 8 bases between them. This chain's CDR3 is CASSGRQNTEAFF. In nucleotides, the CDR3 is TGTGCCAGCTCAGGTCGACAGAACACTGAAGCTTTCTTT.

The chain combines TRBV11-2 with TRBJ1-2; tentative D call: TRBD1 (6 bases). Trimming shortened V by 1 base and J by 8 bases, and 20 bases separated the two germline ends. The CDR3 spans 16 residues. The germline V gene encodes CDR1 SGHAT and CDR2 FQNNGV. The CDR3 is CASSLVSGGERRGYTF. Written as DNA, the CDR3 is TGTGCCAGCAGCTTAGTTTCGGGGGGCGAAAGGCGAGGCTACACCTTC.

The rearrangement joins TRBV5-1 to TRBJ2-7; 8 bases line up with TRBD1. Germline V CDR1 and CDR2: SGHRS, YFSETQ. J gave up 4 bases and V 0 bases, and 12 bases lay outside the gene matches. This CDR3 contains 17 residues. The CDR3, as DNA: TGCGCCAGCAGCTTGGGGTCCTTAAGAGACAGGGGTTACGAGCAGTACTTC. It yields the protein CASSLGSLRDRGYEQYF.

A remark on this clone: This CDR3 is also generated by other DNA sequences in the sample. The gene calls are TRBV12-3 or TRBV12-4 and TRBJ1-1; maybe TRBD1 (5 bases). Trimming stripped 6 bases from V and 1 base from J, with 9 bases between. This CDR3 comprises 13 residues. CDR3 region: CASSLRGNTEAFF. CDR3 DNA sequence: TGTGCCAGCAGCCTTAGGGGGAACACTGAAGCTTTCTTT.

This clone showed up just a few times. V gene TRBV3-1 (or the pseudogene TRBV3-2) combines with J gene TRBJ1-2, with D hard to call. V gave up 0 bases and J gave up 0 bases, with 11 bases separating them. The CDR3 is 16 amino acids. CDR1 and CDR2 (germline): LGHDT, YNNKEL (reference sequence). CDR3 residues: CASSQDLSETNYGYTF. DNA for the CDR3: TGTGCCAGCAGCCAAGATCTGTCAGAAACTAACTATGGCTACACCTTC.